This T cell receptor (beta chain) came from a study of blood T cell repertoires in COVID-19. The overall study: The origin of the acute and convalescent COVID-19 samples was the United States, Italy and Spain. PBMCs, B-cell-depleted T cells, or T cells were the source of the cDNA or gDNA that made up the material.

In germline, CDR1 is SGHDT, CDR2 YYEEEE. V lost 3 bases and J lost 12; bases outside the gene matches: 3. There are 12 residues in the CDR3. Authors' analysis steps: Estimates of nucleated cell counts were drawn from the amplification of reference gene primers. Assay used: immunoSEQ multiplex PCR; TCRdb lists only in-frame clones, some missing. V, J and clone size are taken as reported in that table, and D and trimming were inferred from the DNA itself. The data hold more than 150,000 clones, with approximately 90% observed a single time. The clonotype originates from a woman in her sixties or seventies with acute or convalescent COVID-19. The chain has TRBV5-6 and TRBJ2-3; 11 bases are a match to TRBD2. Sequenced material: peripheral blood. CDR3 loop: CASSWGLAEQYF. In nucleotides, the CDR3 is TGTGCCAGCAGCTGGGGACTAGCGGAACAGTATTTT.